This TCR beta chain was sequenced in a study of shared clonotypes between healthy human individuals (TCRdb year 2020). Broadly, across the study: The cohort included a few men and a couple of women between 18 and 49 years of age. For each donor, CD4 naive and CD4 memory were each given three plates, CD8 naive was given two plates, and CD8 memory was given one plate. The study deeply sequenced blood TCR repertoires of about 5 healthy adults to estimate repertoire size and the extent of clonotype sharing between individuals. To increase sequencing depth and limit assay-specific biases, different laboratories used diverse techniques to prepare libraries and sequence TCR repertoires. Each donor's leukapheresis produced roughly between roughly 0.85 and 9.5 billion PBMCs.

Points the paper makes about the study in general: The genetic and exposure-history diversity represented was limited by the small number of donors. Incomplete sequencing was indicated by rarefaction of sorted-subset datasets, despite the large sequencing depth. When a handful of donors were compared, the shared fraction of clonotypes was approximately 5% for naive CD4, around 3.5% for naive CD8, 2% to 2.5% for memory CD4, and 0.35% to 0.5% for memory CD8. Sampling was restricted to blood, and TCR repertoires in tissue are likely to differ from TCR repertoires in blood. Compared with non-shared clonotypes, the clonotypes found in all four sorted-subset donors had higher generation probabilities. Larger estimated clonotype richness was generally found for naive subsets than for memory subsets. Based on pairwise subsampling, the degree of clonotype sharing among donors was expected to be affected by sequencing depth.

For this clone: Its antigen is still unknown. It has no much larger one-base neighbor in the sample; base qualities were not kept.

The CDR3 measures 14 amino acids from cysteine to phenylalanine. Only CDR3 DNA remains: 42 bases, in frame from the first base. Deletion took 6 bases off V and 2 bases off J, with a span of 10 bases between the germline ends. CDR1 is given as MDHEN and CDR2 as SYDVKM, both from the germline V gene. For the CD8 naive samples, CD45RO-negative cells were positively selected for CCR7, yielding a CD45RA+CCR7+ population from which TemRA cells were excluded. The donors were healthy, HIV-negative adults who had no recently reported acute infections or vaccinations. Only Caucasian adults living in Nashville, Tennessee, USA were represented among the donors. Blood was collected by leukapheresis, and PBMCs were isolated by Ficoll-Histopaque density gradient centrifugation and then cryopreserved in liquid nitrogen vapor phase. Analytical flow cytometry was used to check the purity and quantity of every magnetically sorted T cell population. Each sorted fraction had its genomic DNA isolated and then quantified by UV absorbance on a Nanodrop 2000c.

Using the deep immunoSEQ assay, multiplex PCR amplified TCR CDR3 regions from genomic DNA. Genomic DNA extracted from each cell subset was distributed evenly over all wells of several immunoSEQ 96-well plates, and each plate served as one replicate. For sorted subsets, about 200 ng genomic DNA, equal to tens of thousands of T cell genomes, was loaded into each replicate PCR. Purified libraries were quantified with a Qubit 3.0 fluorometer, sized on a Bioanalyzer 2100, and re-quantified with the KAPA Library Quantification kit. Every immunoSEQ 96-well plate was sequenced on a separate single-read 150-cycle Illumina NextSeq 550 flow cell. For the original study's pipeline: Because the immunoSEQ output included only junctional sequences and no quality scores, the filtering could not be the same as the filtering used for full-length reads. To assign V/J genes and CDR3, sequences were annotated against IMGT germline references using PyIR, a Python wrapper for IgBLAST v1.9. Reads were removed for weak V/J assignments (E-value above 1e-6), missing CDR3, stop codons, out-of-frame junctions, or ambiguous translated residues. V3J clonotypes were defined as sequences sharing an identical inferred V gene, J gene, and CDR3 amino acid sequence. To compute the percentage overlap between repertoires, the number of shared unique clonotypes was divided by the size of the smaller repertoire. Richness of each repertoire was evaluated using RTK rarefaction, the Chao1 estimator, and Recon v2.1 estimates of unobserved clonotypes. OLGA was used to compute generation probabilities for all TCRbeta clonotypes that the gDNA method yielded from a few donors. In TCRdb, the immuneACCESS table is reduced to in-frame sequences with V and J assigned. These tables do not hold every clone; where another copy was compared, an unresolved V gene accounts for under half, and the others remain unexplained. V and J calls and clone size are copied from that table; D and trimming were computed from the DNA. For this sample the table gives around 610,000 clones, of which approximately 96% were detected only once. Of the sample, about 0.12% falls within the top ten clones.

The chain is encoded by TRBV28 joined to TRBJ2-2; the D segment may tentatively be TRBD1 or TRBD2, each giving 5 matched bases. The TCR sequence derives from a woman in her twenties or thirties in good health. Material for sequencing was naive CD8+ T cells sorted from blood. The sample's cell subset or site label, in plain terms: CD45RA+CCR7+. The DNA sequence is TGTGCCAGCAGAGGGACCGTTAACACCGGGGAGCTGTTTTTT. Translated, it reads CASRGTVNTGELFF.